The clone carrying this T cell receptor beta chain was seen only once. Patients of the Seattle cohort, enrolled during active infection, were followed longitudinally. The CDR3 has 13 amino acids. V lost 0 bases, J lost 0 bases, and 4 bases lay in between. Looked up from germline, CDR1 is SGHNT and CDR2 is YYREEE (reference sequence). Authors' processing steps: Nucleated cell number was recorded as an estimate derived from reference gene primer amplification. Generated by immunoSEQ multiplex PCR, the TCRdb table keeps only in-frame clones and is missing some. The V and J calls and clone size come from that table; D and trimming were worked out from the DNA. The table records around 150,000 clones, 65% to 85% of them present only once. This entry belongs to a study of blood T cell repertoires in COVID-19. Study background: There were acute and convalescent COVID-19 samples, and they came from the United States, Italy and Spain.

The clonotype was recovered from a man aged 30 to 39 with COVID-19, enrolled during active disease. The chain is built from TRBV5-4 and TRBJ2-7; D is ambiguous. Sequenced material: peripheral blood. The CDR3 DNA is TGTGCCAGCAGCTTGGACGGCTCCTACGAGCAGTACTTC. As protein: CASSLDGSYEQYF.